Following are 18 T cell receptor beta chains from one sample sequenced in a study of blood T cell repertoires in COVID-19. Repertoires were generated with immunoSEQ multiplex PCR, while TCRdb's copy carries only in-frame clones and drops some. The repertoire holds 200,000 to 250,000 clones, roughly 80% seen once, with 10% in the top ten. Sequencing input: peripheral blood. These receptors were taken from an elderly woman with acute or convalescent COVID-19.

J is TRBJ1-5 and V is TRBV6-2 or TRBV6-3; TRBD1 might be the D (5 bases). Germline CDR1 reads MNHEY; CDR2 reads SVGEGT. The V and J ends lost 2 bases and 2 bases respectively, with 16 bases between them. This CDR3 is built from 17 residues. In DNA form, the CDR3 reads TGTGCCAGCAGTTACCCCCAGGGCTTAAGGGGCAATCAGCCCCAGCATTTT. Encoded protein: CASSYPQGLRGNQPQHF.

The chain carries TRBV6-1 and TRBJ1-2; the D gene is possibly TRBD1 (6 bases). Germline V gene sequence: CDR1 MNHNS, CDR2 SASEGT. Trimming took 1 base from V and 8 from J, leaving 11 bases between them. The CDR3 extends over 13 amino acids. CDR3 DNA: TGTGCCAGCAGTGAAGAGGGGGTCGACGGCTACACCTTC. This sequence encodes CASSEEGVDGYTF.

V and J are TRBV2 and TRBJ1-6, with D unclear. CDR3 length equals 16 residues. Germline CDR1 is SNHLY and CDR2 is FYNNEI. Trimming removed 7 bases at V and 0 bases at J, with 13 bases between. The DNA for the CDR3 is TGTGCCAGCAAGAGTGTTTCCTACTCCTATAATTCACCCCTCCACTTT. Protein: CASKSVSYSYNSPLHF. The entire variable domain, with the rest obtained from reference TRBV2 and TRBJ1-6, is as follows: EPEVTQTPSHQVTQMGQEVILRCVPISNHLYFYWYRQILGQKVEFLVSFYNNEISEKSEIFDDQFSVERPDGSNFTLKIRSTKLEDSAMYFCASKSVSYSYNSPLHFGNGTRLTVT.

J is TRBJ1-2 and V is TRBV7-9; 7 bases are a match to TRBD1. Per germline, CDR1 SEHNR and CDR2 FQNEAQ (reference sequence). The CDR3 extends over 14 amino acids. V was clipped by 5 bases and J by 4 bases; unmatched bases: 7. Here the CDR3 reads CASSQRQGGYGYTF. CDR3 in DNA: TGTGCCAGCAGCCAACGACAGGGAGGCTATGGCTACACCTTC.

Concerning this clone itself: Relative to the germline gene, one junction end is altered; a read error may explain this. The CDR3 DNA reads TGTGCTAGCAGCCCAGATGCAGGGGGTACGCAGTATTTT. Encoded protein: CASSPDAGGTQYF. V usage is TRBV7-7 and J usage is TRBJ2-3; 7 positions agree with TRBD1. In germline, CDR1 is SSHAT, CDR2 FNYEAQ (reference sequence). The CDR3 is 13 amino acids. Variable domain in full (rest from reference TRBV7-7 and TRBJ2-3): GAGVSQSPRYKVTKRGQDVTLRCDPISSHATLYWYQQALGQGPEFLTYFNYEAQPDKSGLPSDRFSAERPEGSISTLTIQRTEQRDSAMYRCASSPDAGGTQYFGPGTRLTVL.

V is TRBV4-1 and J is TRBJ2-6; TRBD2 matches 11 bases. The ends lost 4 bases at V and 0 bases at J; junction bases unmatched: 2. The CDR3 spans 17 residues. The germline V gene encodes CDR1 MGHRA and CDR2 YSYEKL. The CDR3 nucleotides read TGCGCCAGCAGCCCACTAGCGGGGGTCTCTGGGGCCAACGTCCTGACTTTC. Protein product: CASSPLAGVSGANVLTF.

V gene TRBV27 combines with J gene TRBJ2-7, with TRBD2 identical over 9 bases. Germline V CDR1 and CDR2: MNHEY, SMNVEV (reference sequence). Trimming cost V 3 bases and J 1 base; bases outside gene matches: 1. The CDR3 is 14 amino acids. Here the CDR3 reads CASSFTSGSYEQYF. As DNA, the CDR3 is TGTGCCAGCAGTTTCACTAGCGGGTCCTACGAGCAGTACTTC.

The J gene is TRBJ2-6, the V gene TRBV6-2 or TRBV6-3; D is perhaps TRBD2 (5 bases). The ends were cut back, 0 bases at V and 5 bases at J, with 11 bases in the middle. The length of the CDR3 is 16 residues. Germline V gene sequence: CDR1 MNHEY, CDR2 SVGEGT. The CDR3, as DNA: TGTGCCAGCAGTTACTCGCTCCGGGGATGGGCCAACGTCCTGACTTTC. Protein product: CASSYSLRGWANVLTF.

The CDR3 DNA reads TGTGCCTGGAGTTTACAGGGAGTTCAGCGGTACTTC. It translates to CAWSLQGVQRYF. The chain links TRBV30 to TRBJ2-7, with TRBD1 as a possible D gene (6 bases). Germline loops: CDR1 GTSNPN, CDR2 SVGIG (reference sequence). CDR3 length equals 12 residues. The V gene lost 2 bases and the J gene lost 12 bases, with 17 bases spanning the gap.

CDR3 sequence: CASSGRGGPETQYF. The CDR3 bases are TGTGCCAGTAGTGGTCGGGGAGGCCCAGAGACCCAGTACTTC. The chain has TRBV19 and TRBJ2-5; tentatively, D is TRBD2 (6 bases). The germline gives CDR1 LNHDA, CDR2 SQIVND (reference sequence). Trimming took off 5 bases at V and 4 bases at J, with 14 bases between the two ends. The length of the CDR3 is 14 residues.

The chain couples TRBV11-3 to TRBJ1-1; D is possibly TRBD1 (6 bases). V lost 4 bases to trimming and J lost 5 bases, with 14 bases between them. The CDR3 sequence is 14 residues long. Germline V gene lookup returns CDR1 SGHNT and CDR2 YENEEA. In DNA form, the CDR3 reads TGTGCCAGCAGCTCATTGACAGGAGCAACTGAAGCTTTCTTT. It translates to CASSSLTGATEAFF.

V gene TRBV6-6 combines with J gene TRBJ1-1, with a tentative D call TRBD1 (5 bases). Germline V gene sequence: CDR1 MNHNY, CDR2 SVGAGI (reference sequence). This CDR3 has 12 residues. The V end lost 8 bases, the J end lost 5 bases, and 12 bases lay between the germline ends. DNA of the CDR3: TGTGCCAGCCATCAGGGTAGGACTGAAGCTTTCTTT. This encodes CASHQGRTEAFF.

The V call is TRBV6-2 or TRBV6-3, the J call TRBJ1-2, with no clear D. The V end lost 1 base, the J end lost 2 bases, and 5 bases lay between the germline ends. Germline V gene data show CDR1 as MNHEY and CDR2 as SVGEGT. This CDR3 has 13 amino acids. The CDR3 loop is CASSYYLNYGYTF. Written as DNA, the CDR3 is TGTGCCAGCAGTTACTATCTCAACTATGGCTACACCTTC.

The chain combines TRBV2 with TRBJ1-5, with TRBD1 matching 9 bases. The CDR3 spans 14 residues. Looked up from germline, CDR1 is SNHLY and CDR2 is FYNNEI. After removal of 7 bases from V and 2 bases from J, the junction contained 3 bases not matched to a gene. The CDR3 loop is CASNRGLGNQPQHF. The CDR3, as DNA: TGTGCCAGCAACAGGGGGCTGGGCAATCAGCCCCAGCATTTT.

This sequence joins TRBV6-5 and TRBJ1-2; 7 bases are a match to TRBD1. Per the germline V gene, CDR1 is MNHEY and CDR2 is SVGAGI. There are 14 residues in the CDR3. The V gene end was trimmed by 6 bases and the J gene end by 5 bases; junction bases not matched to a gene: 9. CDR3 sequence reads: CASRTRRQGYGYTF. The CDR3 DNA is TGTGCCAGCAGAACCCGGAGACAGGGATATGGCTACACCTTC.

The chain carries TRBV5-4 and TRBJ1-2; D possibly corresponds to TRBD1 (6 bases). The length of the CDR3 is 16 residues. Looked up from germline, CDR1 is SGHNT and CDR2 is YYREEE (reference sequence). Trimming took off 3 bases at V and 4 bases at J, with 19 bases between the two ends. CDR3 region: CASSSPTQGSPYGYTF. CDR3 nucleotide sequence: TGTGCCAGCAGCTCACCCACACAGGGCTCCCCCTATGGCTACACCTTC.

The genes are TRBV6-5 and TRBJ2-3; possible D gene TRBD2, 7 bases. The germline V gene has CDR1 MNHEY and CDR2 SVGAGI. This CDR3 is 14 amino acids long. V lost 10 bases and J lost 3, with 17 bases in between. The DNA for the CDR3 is TGTGCCACCTTGCGGGGGCCAGGGACAGATACGCAGTATTTT. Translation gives CATLRGPGTDTQYF.

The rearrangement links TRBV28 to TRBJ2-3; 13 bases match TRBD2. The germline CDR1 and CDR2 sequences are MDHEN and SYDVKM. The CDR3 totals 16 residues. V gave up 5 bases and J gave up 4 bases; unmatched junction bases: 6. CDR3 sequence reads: CASSTGLAGEADTQYF. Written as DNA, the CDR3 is TGTGCCAGCAGTACAGGACTAGCGGGAGAGGCAGATACGCAGTATTTT.